These T cell receptor beta chains were read from a single sample in a study of T cell responses to AZD1222 COVID-19 vaccine. Only in-frame clones appear in the TCRdb table, and some are missing; sequencing was by immunoSEQ multiplex PCR. The profile shows approximately 110,000 clones, about 87% of them singletons. Specimen: peripheral blood, collected on day 0 of AZD1222 vaccination. The receptors derive from an adult in good health. Each CDR3 is given with its conserved first and last residue. D genes are given only for firm matches. Clone size, where shown, is once, few, many, or a class for clones that have expanded.

j_call | clone_size | d_call | v_call | cdr3_aa | cdr3_nt
TRBJ1-5 | - | - | TRBV7-8 | CASSARQETNQPQHF | TGTGCCAGCAGCGCCAGACAAGAAACAAATCAGCCCCAGCATTTT
TRBJ1-6 | - | TRBD1 | TRBV13 | CASSPRSKTGGDSPLHF | TGTGCCAGCAGCCCAAGATCAAAAACAGGGGGCGATTCACCCCTCCACTTT
TRBJ2-1 | - | TRBD1 | TRBV15 | CATSSSYPLEPGQGAFEQFF | TGTGCCACCAGCAGCTCCTATCCCTTGGAACCGGGACAGGGGGCGTTTGAGCAGTTCTTC
TRBJ1-1 | - | TRBD1 | TRBV9 | CASSETGLNTEAFF | TGTGCCAGCAGCGAGACAGGGCTCAACACTGAAGCTTTCTTT
TRBJ2-3 | once | - | TRBV18 | CASSPLHPTDTQYF | TGTGCCAGCTCACCATTACACCCCACAGATACGCAGTATTTT
TRBJ2-5 | - | - | TRBV7-9 | CASSRRETQYF | TGTGCCAGCAGCCGGAGGGAGACCCAGTACTTC
TRBJ2-1 | - | TRBD1 | TRBV9 | CASSNHRDREDNEQFF | TGTGCCAGCAGCAACCACCGGGACAGGGAAGACAATGAGCAGTTCTTC
TRBJ2-7 | - | TRBD2 | TRBV6-5 | CASTRAGGMNYEQYF | TGTGCCAGCACTAGAGCGGGGGGAATGAACTACGAGCAGTACTTC
TRBJ2-5 | - | TRBD1 | TRBV6-2/TRBV6-3 | CASSQGQVQTQYF | TGTGCCAGCAGTCAGGGACAGGTCCAGACCCAGTACTTC
TRBJ2-1 | - | - | TRBV10-3 | CAISDISYNEQFF | TGTGCCATCAGTGACATTTCCTACAATGAGCAGTTCTTC
TRBJ2-5 | - | - | TRBV6-5 | CASRFWGQETQYF | TGTGCCAGCAGGTTTTGGGGCCAAGAGACCCAGTACTTC
TRBJ2-3 | - | - | TRBV11-3 | CASSPQGYTDTQYF | TGTGCCAGCAGCCCGCAGGGATACACAGATACGCAGTATTTT
TRBJ1-1 | once | - | TRBV7-3 | CASSSDSNTEAFF | TGTGCCAGCAGCTCCGACAGTAACACTGAAGCTTTCTTT
TRBJ1-2 | once | - | TRBV19 | CASSIGNGYTF | TGTGCCAGTAGTATCGGGAATGGCTACACCTTC
TRBJ2-3 | - | TRBD2 | TRBV6-4 | CASSVSGGSTDTQYF | TGTGCCAGCAGTGTTAGCGGGGGTAGCACAGATACGCAGTATTTT
TRBJ2-5 | - | - | TRBV4-1 | CASSQEEATAETQYF | TGCGCCAGCAGCCAAGAGGAGGCTACCGCGGAGACCCAGTACTTC
TRBJ2-1 | - | TRBD2 | TRBV7-2 | CASSLGAVGLQYNEQFF | TGTGCCAGCAGCTTAGGAGCGGTGGGACTACAATACAATGAGCAGTTCTTC
TRBJ2-3 | - | - | TRBV7-2 | CASMPAAAATTDTQYF | TGTGCCAGCATGCCCGCGGCGGCAGCCACCACAGATACGCAGTATTTT
TRBJ1-1 | - | - | TRBV6-6 | CASTEGKGRDTEAFF | TGTGCCAGCACCGAAGGAAAGGGAAGGGACACTGAAGCTTTCTTT
TRBJ2-2 | - | - | TRBV6-2/TRBV6-3 | CASSPALTTGELFF | TGTGCCAGCAGCCCCGCTTTGACCACCGGGGAGCTGTTTTTT
TRBJ2-7 | - | TRBD1 | TRBV5-1 | CASSSDPGTGRSEQYF | TGCGCCAGCAGCTCCGATCCCGGGACAGGGCGGTCCGAGCAGTACTTC
TRBJ1-6 | few | - | TRBV7-3 | CASSLSSYNSPLHF | TGTGCCAGCAGCCTGAGCTCCTATAATTCACCCCTCCACTTT
TRBJ2-7 | - | - | TRBV3-1/TRBV3-2 | CASRSQGTYEQYF | TGTGCCAGCAGGAGCCAGGGAACCTACGAGCAGTACTTC
TRBJ1-5 | - | - | TRBV2 | CASSSRGGDSNQPQHF | TGTGCCAGCTCGTCTCGAGGAGGTGACAGCAATCAGCCCCAGCATTTT
TRBJ1-3 | - | TRBD1 | TRBV5-1 | CASSPDREGNTIYF | TGCGCCAGCAGCCCGGACAGGGAGGGAAACACCATATATTTT
TRBJ1-2 | few | - | TRBV5-1 | CASSLVAGDGYTF | TGCGCCAGCAGCTTGGTAGCTGGGGACGGCTACACCTTC
TRBJ2-1 | - | TRBD2 | TRBV29-1 | CSVDGRGYNEQFF | TGCAGCGTTGACGGGAGGGGCTACAATGAGCAGTTCTTC
TRBJ2-3 | - | - | TRBV6-1 | CASSEVGLSTDTQYF | TGTGCCAGCAGTGAAGTCGGGTTAAGCACAGATACGCAGTATTTT
TRBJ1-5 | - | - | TRBV3-1/TRBV3-2 | CASSQEGGTAHF | TGTGCCAGCAGCCAAGAAGGTGGCACGGCGCATTTT
TRBJ1-1 | few | - | TRBV5-5 | CASSPGPTANTEAFF | TGTGCCAGCAGCCCCGGTCCAACAGCAAACACTGAAGCTTTCTTT
TRBJ2-7 | few | - | TRBV10-3 | CAISESAYEQYF | TGTGCCATCAGTGAGTCGGCCTACGAGCAGTACTTC
TRBJ2-3 | - | TRBD2 | TRBV5-1 | CASSLGGGNTDTQYF | TGCGCCAGCAGCTTGGGCGGGGGGAACACAGATACGCAGTATTTT
TRBJ1-2 | - | - | TRBV7-9 | CASSPDSFNYGYTF | TGTGCCAGCAGCCCCGACAGCTTTAACTATGGCTACACCTTC
TRBJ1-1 | - | - | TRBV5-1 | CASSLAGLTEAFF | TGCGCCAGCAGCTTGGCAGGGCTCACTGAAGCTTTCTTT
TRBJ1-3 | - | - | TRBV5-1 | CASSLNWANSGNTIYF | TGCGCCAGCAGCTTAAACTGGGCCAACTCTGGAAACACCATATATTTT
TRBJ2-7 | - | - | TRBV20-1 | CSAISPYEQYF | TGCAGTGCTATCAGTCCCTACGAGCAGTACTTC
TRBJ1-4 | - | - | TRBV19 | CASTQSGGAGTNEKLFF | TGTGCCAGTACCCAATCTGGGGGGGCTGGAACTAATGAAAAACTGTTTTTT
TRBJ2-1 | - | TRBD1 | TRBV9 | CASSAPGQGMRSSYNEQFF | TGTGCCAGCAGCGCCCCGGGACAGGGGATGAGGAGCTCCTACAATGAGCAGTTCTTC
TRBJ2-7 | - | TRBD1 | TRBV20-1 | CSAIDRGFSYEQYF | TGCAGTGCTATTGACAGGGGCTTTTCCTACGAGCAGTACTTC
TRBJ2-3 | - | TRBD2 | TRBV25-1 | CASSEGLGRDTQYF | TGTGCCAGCAGTGAAGGACTAGGACGCGATACGCAGTATTTT
TRBJ1-5 | - | - | TRBV12-3/TRBV12-4 | CASSWGRQPQHF | TGTGCCAGCAGTTGGGGGCGTCAGCCCCAGCATTTT